The 26 T cell receptor beta chains below were found in one sample sequenced in a study of T cells in tumors after PD-1 blockade. Here immunoSEQ multiplex PCR was the method, and the copy in TCRdb shows in-frame clones only, minus some. The data hold about 8,500 clones, with approximately 70% observed a single time. The sequenced sample was tumor tissue, obtained after anti-PD-1 treatment. These receptors were obtained from a human donor with basal cell carcinoma.

The genes are TRBV12-2 and TRBJ1-2. TRBV12-2 corresponds to a pseudogene. The CDR3 spans 13 residues. The CDR3 here is CASRLGGRYGYTF. The DNA for the CDR3 is TGTGCAAGTCGCTTAGGGGGTCGGTATGGCTACACCTTC.

The gene calls are TRBV30 and TRBJ1-6; D gene uncertain. The CDR3 runs to 12 residues. Germline CDR1 and CDR2: GTSNPN and SVGIG (reference sequence). The V end lost 3 bases, the J end lost 5 bases, and 5 bases lay between the germline ends. CDR3 sequence (DNA): TGTGCCTGGAGGACTCATAATTCACCCCTCCACTTT. Translation: CAWRTHNSPLHF.

This chain uses TRBV5-1 with TRBJ1-1; D not certain. CDR3 length: 13 amino acids. In germline, CDR1 is SGHRS, CDR2 YFSETQ. Trimming took 9 bases from V and 0 from J, leaving 12 bases between them. As DNA, the CDR3 is TGCGCCACCAAGACGGAGATGAACACTGAAGCTTTCTTT. Residues: CATKTEMNTEAFF.

The chain links TRBV19 to TRBJ1-3; D unresolved. The V and J ends lost 6 bases and 0 bases respectively, with 6 bases between them. Germline V gene lookup returns CDR1 LNHDA and CDR2 SQIVND (reference sequence). CDR3 length: 13 residues. CDR3 sequence reads: CASRRNSGNTIYF. In DNA form, the CDR3 reads TGTGCCAGTAGGCGGAACTCTGGAAACACCATATATTTT.

The gene calls are TRBV5-5 and TRBJ2-1; 7 bases align to TRBD1. V trimming: 5 bases; J trimming: 7 bases; junction bases outside the gene matches: 12. This CDR3 region has 15 residues. Germline V gives CDR1 SGHKS, CDR2 YYEKEE (reference sequence). The CDR3 nucleotides read TGTGCCAGCAGTCCTGGGACAGTCAGATTGAATGAGCAGTTCTTC. This translates into CASSPGTVRLNEQFF.

The V gene is TRBV11-3, the J gene TRBJ2-7, with TRBD1 matching over 8 bases. The ends lost 2 bases at V and 3 bases at J; junction bases unmatched: 3. There are 14 residues in the CDR3. Per germline, CDR1 SGHNT and CDR2 YENEEA. The CDR3 loop is CASSLWDRSYEQYF. The CDR3, as DNA: TGTGCCAGCAGCTTATGGGACAGGAGCTACGAGCAGTACTTC.

By share of the sample, this clone is medium-sized. The chain is built from TRBV24-1 and TRBJ2-2, with 7 bases matching TRBD1. The J segment lost 9 bases and the V segment lost 10 bases, leaving 16 bases of the junction unmatched. The CDR3 length is 15 residues. Germline V CDR1 and CDR2: KGHDR, SFDVKD. In DNA form, the CDR3 reads TGTGCCACTGGGCCGAGAGGGGGCGGCCCCCGGGAGCTGTTTTTT. Its translation: CATGPRGGGPRELFF.

The chain joins TRBV30 to TRBJ2-5; possibly TRBD1 for D (6 bases). Looked up from germline, CDR1 is GTSNPN and CDR2 is SVGIG (reference sequence). V shed 0 bases and J shed 2 bases, with 13 bases lying between them. The CDR3 covers 15 residues. The CDR3 DNA is TGTGCCTGGAGTGTAAGGGGGACGAGGCAAGAGACCCAGTACTTC. Translated: CAWSVRGTRQETQYF.

The rearrangement links TRBV3-1 (or the pseudogene TRBV3-2) to TRBJ2-1, with TRBD1 matching 7 bases. Germline V gene sequence: CDR1 LGHDT, CDR2 YNNKEL (reference sequence). The CDR3 covers 13 residues. V lost 3 bases, J lost 12 bases, and 8 bases stayed unmatched. CDR3 sequence reads: CASSQRGLRGQFF. CDR3 DNA: TGTGCCAGCAGCCAGAGGGGGCTTAGGGGGCAGTTCTTC.

V and J are TRBV19 and TRBJ2-7; D not resolved. Deletions cut 3 bases from V and 3 bases from J, with 24 bases between. This CDR3 has 18 residues. CDR1 and CDR2 (germline): LNHDA, SQIVND (reference sequence). The CDR3 DNA is TGTGCCAGTAGTATGAAGGGTAGCAATGTGGAAGGAGTCTACGAGCAGTACTTC. Protein product: CASSMKGSNVEGVYEQYF.

The V and J genes are TRBV5-6 and TRBJ1-3; the D is unclear. Trimming took off 2 bases at V and 2 bases at J, with 5 bases between the two ends. CDR1 and CDR2 from the germline V gene are SGHDT and YYEEEE. The CDR3 runs to 13 residues. The CDR3 reads CASSLLAGNTIYF. As DNA, the CDR3 is TGTGCCAGCAGCTTATTAGCTGGAAACACCATATATTTT.

The chain employs TRBV2 and TRBJ1-4, with TRBD1 as a possible D gene (6 bases). Trimming took 7 bases from V and 0 from J, leaving 12 bases between them. This CDR3 has 15 amino acids. From germline, CDR1 is SNHLY and CDR2 FYNNEI. The CDR3 region has the DNA TGTGCCAGCAATCCTGGACAGTCAACTAATGAAAAACTGTTTTTT. Its translation is CASNPGQSTNEKLFF.

The chain carries TRBV18 and TRBJ2-3, with a possible D match to TRBD2 (5 bases). CDR3 length: 16 amino acids. From germline, CDR1 is KGHSH and CDR2 LQKENI. V lost 3 bases, J lost 0 bases, and 13 bases lay in between. The CDR3 protein is CASSPRSGGSTDTQYF. The CDR3 region has the DNA TGTGCCAGCTCACCCCGGAGCGGCGGTAGCACAGATACGCAGTATTTT.

The J gene is TRBJ2-5, the V gene TRBV20-1, with 8 bases identical to TRBD2. Trimming cost V 3 bases and J 4 bases; bases outside gene matches: 10. The length of the CDR3 is 15 residues. Looked up from germline, CDR1 is DFQATT and CDR2 is SNEGSKA (reference sequence). This CDR3 reads CSASRSASGGETQYF. In nucleotides, the CDR3 is TGCAGTGCTAGTCGGTCGGCCAGCGGGGGAGAGACCCAGTACTTC.

The V call is TRBV20-1, the J call TRBJ1-3; D remains ambiguous. This CDR3 is built from 13 residues. Germline CDR1 is DFQATT and CDR2 is SNEGSKA (reference sequence). Trimming removed 3 bases at V and 0 bases at J, with 6 bases between. In DNA form, the CDR3 reads TGCAGTGCTAGTGTAAGCTCTGGAAACACCATATATTTT. Its translation: CSASVSSGNTIYF.

The CDR3 DNA sequence: TGTGCCAGCAGTACAGGGGGGGGCAATCAGCCCCAGCATTTT. Translated, it gives CASSTGGGNQPQHF. The chain is built from TRBV6-5 and TRBJ1-5, with TRBD1 matching 8 bases. The CDR3 spans 14 residues. V lost 5 bases to trimming and J lost 2 bases; unmatched junction nucleotides: 2. CDR1 and CDR2 (germline): MNHEY, SVGAGI.

V is TRBV2 and J is TRBJ2-1, with TRBD2 matching 12 bases. The germline V gene encodes CDR1 SNHLY and CDR2 FYNNEI. V lost 6 bases and J lost 9; bases outside the gene matches: 9. CDR3 size: 15 residues. DNA of the CDR3: TGTGCCAGCAGGCCCACTAGCGGGGGGCTCGGTGAGCAGTTCTTC. It translates to CASRPTSGGLGEQFF. The whole variable domain, remainder taken from reference TRBV2 and TRBJ2-1, is EPEVTQTPSHQVTQMGQEVILRCVPISNHLYFYWYRQILGQKVEFLVSFYNNEISEKSEIFDDQFSVERPDGSNFTLKIRSTKLEDSAMYFCASRPTSGGLGEQFFGPGTRLTVL.

The V call is TRBV11-3, the J call TRBJ2-1, with D possibly TRBD2 on 6 matching bases. Germline V CDR1 and CDR2: SGHNT, YENEEA. Trimming left V 8 bases short and J 3 bases short, with 17 bases between. The CDR3 consists of 15 residues. CDR3 sequence: CASQLGGENYNEQFF. CDR3 nucleotides: TGTGCCAGCCAGTTAGGCGGGGAAAACTACAATGAGCAGTTCTTC.

This clone turned up a few times. The rearrangement joins TRBV2 to TRBJ2-7, with 9 bases matching TRBD2. The CDR3 spans 16 residues. Trimming at V came to 3 bases and at J to 0 bases, leaving 6 bases not matched to a gene. Germline loops: CDR1 SNHLY, CDR2 FYNNEI. The CDR3 DNA reads as TGTGCCAGCAGTGATATCGGCGGGGGGGCCTCCTACGAGCAGTACTTC. Encoded protein: CASSDIGGGASYEQYF.

The chain recombines TRBV5-1 with TRBJ1-6; D perhaps matches TRBD1 (5 bases). The germline gives CDR1 SGHRS, CDR2 YFSETQ. The CDR3 is 14 amino acids. Trimming stripped 1 base from V and 5 bases from J, with 7 bases between. The CDR3, as DNA: TGCGCCAGCAGCTTGAAGGGGAATAATTCACCCCTCCACTTT. It yields the protein CASSLKGNNSPLHF.

Written as DNA, the CDR3 is TGTGCCAGCAGTCGAGTAGTTGGGCGCGAGCAGTACTTC. As protein: CASSRVVGREQYF. The chain is built from TRBV6-5 and TRBJ2-7; D is undetermined. CDR3 size: 13 residues. The germline gives CDR1 MNHEY, CDR2 SVGAGI. V was cut by 5 bases and J by 6 bases, with 14 bases left in between.

This clone is judged medium-sized (0.01 to 0.1%). CDR3 coding DNA: TGTGCCAGCAGTGCTCAGGGGGGGTTGAATCAGCCCCAGCATTTT. It specifies CASSAQGGLNQPQHF. This sequence joins TRBV2 and TRBJ1-5, with 7 bases fitting TRBD1. Germline trimming cut 4 bases from V and 4 bases from J; bases unmatched to any gene: 7. The CDR3 contains 15 residues. Germline V gene data show CDR1 as SNHLY and CDR2 as FYNNEI.

The chain employs TRBV11-3 and TRBJ2-5, with 10 nucleotides matching TRBD2. V dropped 1 base and J dropped 1; count of bases not matched to a gene: 9. CDR1 and CDR2 (germline): SGHNT, YENEEA. CDR3 size: 18 residues. The CDR3: CASSLGSGGPLSQETQYF. DNA for the CDR3: TGTGCCAGCAGCTTAGGTAGCGGGGGGCCCCTGTCCCAAGAGACCCAGTACTTC.

This rearrangement joins TRBV2 to TRBJ1-1; D remains unclear. The germline V gene has CDR1 SNHLY and CDR2 FYNNEI. Trimming left V 6 bases short and J 0 bases short, with 8 bases between. The CDR3 sequence is 13 residues long. The CDR3 sequence is CASRTTVNTEAFF. The CDR3 bases are TGTGCCAGCAGGACGACGGTGAACACTGAAGCTTTCTTT. Looking up the rest from reference TRBV2 and TRBJ1-1 gives the full variable domain: EPEVTQTPSHQVTQMGQEVILRCVPISNHLYFYWYRQILGQKVEFLVSFYNNEISEKSEIFDDQFSVERPDGSNFTLKIRSTKLEDSAMYFCASRTTVNTEAFFGQGTRLTVV.

This clone was counted between two and nine times. The J gene is TRBJ1-1, the V gene TRBV18, with D unclear. Trimming shortened V by 3 bases and J by 1 base, and 12 bases separated the two germline ends. The CDR3 has 15 amino acids. Germline V gene sequence: CDR1 KGHSH, CDR2 LQKENI. The CDR3 here is CASSPYDSGNTEAFF. Written as DNA, the CDR3 is TGTGCCAGCTCACCTTATGACTCAGGGAACACTGAAGCTTTCTTT. Full variable domain (remainder filled in from reference TRBV18 and TRBJ1-1): NAGVMQNPRHLVRRRGQEARLRCSPMKGHSHVYWYRQLPEEGLKFMVYLQKENIIDESGMPKERFSAEFPKEGPSILRIQQVVRGDSAAYFCASSPYDSGNTEAFFGQGTRLTVV.

The chain employs TRBV6-5 and TRBJ2-3; 7 bases align to TRBD2. Germline loops: CDR1 MNHEY, CDR2 SVGAGI. V lost 6 bases to trimming and J lost 7 bases; unmatched junction nucleotides: 7. The CDR3 contains 13 residues. CDR3 loop: CASRSPSGYTQYF. CDR3 coding DNA: TGTGCCAGCAGAAGTCCTAGCGGATATACGCAGTATTTT.